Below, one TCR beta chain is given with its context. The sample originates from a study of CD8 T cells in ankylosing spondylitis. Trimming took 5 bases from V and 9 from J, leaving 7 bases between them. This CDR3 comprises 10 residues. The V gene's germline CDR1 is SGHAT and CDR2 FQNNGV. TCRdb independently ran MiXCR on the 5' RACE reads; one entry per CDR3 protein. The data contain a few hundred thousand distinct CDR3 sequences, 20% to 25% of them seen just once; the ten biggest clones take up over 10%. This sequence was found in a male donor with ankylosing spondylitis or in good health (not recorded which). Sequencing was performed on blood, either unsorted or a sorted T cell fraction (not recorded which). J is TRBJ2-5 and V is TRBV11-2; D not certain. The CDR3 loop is CASSPQPQYF. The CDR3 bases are TGTGCCAGCAGCCCCCAACCCCAGTACTTC.